The clone carrying this T cell receptor beta chain was observed a handful of times. Its antigen is unknown. Investigators excluded patients with uncontrolled infection, other autoimmune disease, pregnancy or lactation. Clinical symptoms, serum thyroxine and TRAb, thyroid ultrasound and orbital computed tomography together formed the diagnostic basis. Amplification of TCR beta CDR3 regions used RNA as the template. The HTBI primer set served for first-round RT-PCR of the TCR CDR3. TCRdb reprocessed the multiplex PCR reads via MiXCR and lists one record per CDR3 protein. Of 600,000 or so distinct CDR3 sequences listed, around 16% were seen once; the top ten hold 3% to 4%. The data were obtained in a study of T cells in Graves' hyperthyroidism and ophthalmopathy. The CDR3 is 13 amino acids. Looked up from germline, CDR1 is SQVTM and CDR2 is ANQGSEA. Study findings and constraints: Peripheral blood also featured most of the thyroid clonotypes expanded above 0.001. A model of 13 V-J features distinguished ophthalmopathy from stable hyperthyroidism.

The chain links TRBV29-1 to TRBJ2-7, with no clear D. The J call may be incorrect, as the DNA end agrees better with TRBJ2-1. Source material: blood. The clonotype comes from a woman in her thirties with Graves' hyperthyroidism. CDR3 amino acids: CSVAISSSYEQFF. Here the CDR3 DNA reads TGCAGCGTTGCTATATCGAGCTCCTACGAGCAGTTCTTC.